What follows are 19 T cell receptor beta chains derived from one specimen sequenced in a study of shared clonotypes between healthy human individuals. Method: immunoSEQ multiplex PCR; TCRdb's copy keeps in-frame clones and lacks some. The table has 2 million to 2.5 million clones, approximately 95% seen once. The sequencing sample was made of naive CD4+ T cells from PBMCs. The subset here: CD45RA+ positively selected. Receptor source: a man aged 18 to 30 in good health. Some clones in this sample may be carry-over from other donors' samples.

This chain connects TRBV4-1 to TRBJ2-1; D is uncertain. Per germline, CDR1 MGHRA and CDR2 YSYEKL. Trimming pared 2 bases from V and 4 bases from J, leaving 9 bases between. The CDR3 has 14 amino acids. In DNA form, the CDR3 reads TGCGCCAGCAGCCAAATCCCCTTGTACAATGAGCAGTTCTTC. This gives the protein CASSQIPLYNEQFF.

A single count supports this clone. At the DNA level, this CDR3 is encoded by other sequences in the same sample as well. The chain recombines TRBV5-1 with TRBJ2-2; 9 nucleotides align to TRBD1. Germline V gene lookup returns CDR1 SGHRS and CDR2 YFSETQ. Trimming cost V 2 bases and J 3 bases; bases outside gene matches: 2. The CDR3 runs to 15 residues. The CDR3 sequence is CASSLQGAYTGELFF. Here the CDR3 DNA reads TGCGCCAGCAGCTTACAGGGGGCCTACACCGGGGAGCTGTTTTTT.

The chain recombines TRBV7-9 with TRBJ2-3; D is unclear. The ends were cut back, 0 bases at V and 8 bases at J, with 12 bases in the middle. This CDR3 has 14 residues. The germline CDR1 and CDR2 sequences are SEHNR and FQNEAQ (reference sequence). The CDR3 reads CASSLAGPSGTQYF. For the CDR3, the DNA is TGTGCCAGCAGCTTAGCGGGCCCCTCGGGTACGCAGTATTTT.

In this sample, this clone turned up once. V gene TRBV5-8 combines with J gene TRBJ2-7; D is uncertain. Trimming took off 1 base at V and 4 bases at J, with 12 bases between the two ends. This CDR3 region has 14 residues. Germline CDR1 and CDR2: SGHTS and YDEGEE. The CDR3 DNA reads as TGTGCCAGCAGCTTGTTGGGCCAGATATACGAGCAGTACTTC. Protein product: CASSLLGQIYEQYF. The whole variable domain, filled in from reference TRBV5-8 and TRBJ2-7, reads EAGVTQSPTHLIKTRGQQATLRCSPISGHTSVYWYQQALGLGLQFLLWYDEGEERNRGNFPPRFSGRQFPNYSSELNVNALELEDSALYLCASSLLGQIYEQYFGPGTRLTVT.

The CDR3 loop is CSVRDRGGYNEQFF. As DNA, the CDR3 is TGCAGCGTCAGGGACAGGGGGGGGTACAATGAGCAGTTCTTC. V usage is TRBV29-1 and J usage is TRBJ2-1; 11 positions match TRBD1. This CDR3 is built from 14 residues. V lost 6 bases, J lost 4 bases, and 5 bases stayed unmatched. CDR1 and CDR2 from the germline V gene are SQVTM and ANQGSEA.

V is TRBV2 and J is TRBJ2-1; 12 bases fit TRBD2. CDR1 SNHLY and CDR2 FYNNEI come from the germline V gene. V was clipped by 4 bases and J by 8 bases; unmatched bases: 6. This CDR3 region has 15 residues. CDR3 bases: TGTGCCAGCAGTGGGAGGACTAGCGGGATTGATGAGCAGTTCTTC. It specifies CASSGRTSGIDEQFF.

CDR3 sequence: CASSPPSPGQGPTQYF. CDR3 nucleotides: TGTGCCAGCAGTCCACCCTCCCCGGGACAGGGACCGACGCAGTACTTC. The rearrangement joins TRBV28 to TRBJ2-7, with 9 bases lining up with TRBD1. The germline gives CDR1 MDHEN, CDR2 SYDVKM. The V gene end was trimmed by 5 bases and the J gene end by 9 bases; junction bases not matched to a gene: 17. The CDR3 length is 16 residues.

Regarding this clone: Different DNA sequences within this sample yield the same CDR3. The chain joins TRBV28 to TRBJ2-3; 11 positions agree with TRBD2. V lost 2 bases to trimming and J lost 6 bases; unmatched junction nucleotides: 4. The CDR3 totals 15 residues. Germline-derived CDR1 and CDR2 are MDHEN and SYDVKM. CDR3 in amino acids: CASSLGLAGGDTQYF. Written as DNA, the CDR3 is TGTGCCAGCAGTTTAGGGTTAGCGGGAGGGGATACGCAGTATTTT.

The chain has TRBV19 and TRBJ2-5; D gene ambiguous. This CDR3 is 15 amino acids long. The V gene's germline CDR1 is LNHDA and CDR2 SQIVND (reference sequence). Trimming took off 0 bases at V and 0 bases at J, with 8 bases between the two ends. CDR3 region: CASSIDVGYQETQYF. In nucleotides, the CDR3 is TGTGCCAGTAGTATAGACGTGGGATACCAAGAGACCCAGTACTTC.

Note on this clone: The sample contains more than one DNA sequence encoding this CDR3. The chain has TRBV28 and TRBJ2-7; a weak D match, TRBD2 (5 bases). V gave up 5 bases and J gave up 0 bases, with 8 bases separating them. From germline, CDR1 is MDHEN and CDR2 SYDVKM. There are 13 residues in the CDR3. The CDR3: CASSRGPSYEQYF. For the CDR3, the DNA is TGTGCCAGCAGTCGAGGGCCCTCCTACGAGCAGTACTTC.

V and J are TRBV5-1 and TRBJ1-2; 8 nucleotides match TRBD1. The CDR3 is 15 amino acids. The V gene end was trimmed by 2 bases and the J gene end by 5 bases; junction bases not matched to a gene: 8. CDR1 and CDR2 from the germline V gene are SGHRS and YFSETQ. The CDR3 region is CASSFRVRGQYGYTF. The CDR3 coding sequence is TGCGCCAGCAGCTTCCGGGTCAGGGGGCAGTATGGCTACACCTTC. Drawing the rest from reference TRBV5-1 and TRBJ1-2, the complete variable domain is KAGVTQTPRYLIKTRGQQVTLSCSPISGHRSVSWYQQTPGQGLQFLFEYFSETQRNKGNFPGRFSGRQFSNSRSEMNVSTLELGDSALYLCASSFRVRGQYGYTFGSGTRLTVV.

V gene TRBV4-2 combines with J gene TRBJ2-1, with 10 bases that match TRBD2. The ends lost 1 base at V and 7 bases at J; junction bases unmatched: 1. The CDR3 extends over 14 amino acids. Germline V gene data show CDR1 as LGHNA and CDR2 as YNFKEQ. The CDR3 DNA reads TGTGCCAGCAGCCAAGGGGGACTAGCGAATGAGCAGTTCTTC. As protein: CASSQGGLANEQFF.

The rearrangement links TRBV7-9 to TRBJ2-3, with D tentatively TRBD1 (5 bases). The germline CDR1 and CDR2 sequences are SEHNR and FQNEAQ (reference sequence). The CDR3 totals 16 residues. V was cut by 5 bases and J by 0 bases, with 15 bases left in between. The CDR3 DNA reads TGTGCCAGCAGCCCTGGGGCAAGCCCTAGCACAGATACGCAGTATTTT. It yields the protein CASSPGASPSTDTQYF.

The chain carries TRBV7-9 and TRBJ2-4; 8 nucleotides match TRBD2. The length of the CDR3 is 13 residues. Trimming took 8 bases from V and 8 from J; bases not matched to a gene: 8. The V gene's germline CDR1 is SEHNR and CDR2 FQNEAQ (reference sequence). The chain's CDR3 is CASSEAGGHIQYF. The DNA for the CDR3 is TGTGCCAGCTCGGAGGCGGGAGGCCACATTCAGTACTTC.

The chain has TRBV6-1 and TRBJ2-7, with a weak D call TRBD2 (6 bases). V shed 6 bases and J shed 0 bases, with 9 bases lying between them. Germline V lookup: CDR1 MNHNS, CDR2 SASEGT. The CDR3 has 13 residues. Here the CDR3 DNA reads TGTGCCAGCAGAGTCGGGGGCTCCTACGAGCAGTACTTC. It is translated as CASRVGGSYEQYF.

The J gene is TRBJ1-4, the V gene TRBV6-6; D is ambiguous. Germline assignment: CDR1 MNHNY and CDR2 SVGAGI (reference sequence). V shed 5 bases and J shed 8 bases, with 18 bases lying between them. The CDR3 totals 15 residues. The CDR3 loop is CASSARDRAGEKLFF. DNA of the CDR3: TGTGCCAGCAGTGCAAGGGATAGGGCTGGGGAAAAACTGTTTTTT.

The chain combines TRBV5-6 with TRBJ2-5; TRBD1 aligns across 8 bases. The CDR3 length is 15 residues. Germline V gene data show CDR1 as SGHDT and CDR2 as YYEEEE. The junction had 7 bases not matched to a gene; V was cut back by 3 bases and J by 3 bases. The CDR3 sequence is CASSYRDRLEETQYF. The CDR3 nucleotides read TGTGCCAGCAGCTACCGGGACAGGCTGGAAGAGACCCAGTACTTC.

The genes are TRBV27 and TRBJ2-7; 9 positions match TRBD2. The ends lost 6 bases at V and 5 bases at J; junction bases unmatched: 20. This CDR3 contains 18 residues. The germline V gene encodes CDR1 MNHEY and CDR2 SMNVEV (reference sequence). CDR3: CASSPIGVAGDSRDEQYF. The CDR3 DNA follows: TGTGCCAGCAGCCCCATCGGGGTAGCGGGGGATTCCCGGGACGAGCAGTACTTC.

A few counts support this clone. For the CDR3, the DNA is TGTGCCACCAGCAGAGATTATACGCAGTATTTT. The encoded protein is CATSRDYTQYF. The gene calls are TRBV15 and TRBJ2-3, with D uncertain. CDR1 is LNHNV and CDR2 is YYDKDF in the germline V gene (reference sequence). Trimming stripped 0 bases from V and 7 bases from J, with 2 bases between. The CDR3 covers 11 residues. Looking up the rest from reference TRBV15 and TRBJ2-3 gives the full variable domain: DAMVIQNPRYQVTQFGKPVTLSCSQTLNHNVMYWYQQKSSQAPKLLFHYYDKDFNNEADTPDNFQSRRPNTSFCFLDIRSPGLGDTAMYLCATSRDYTQYFGPGTRLTVL.